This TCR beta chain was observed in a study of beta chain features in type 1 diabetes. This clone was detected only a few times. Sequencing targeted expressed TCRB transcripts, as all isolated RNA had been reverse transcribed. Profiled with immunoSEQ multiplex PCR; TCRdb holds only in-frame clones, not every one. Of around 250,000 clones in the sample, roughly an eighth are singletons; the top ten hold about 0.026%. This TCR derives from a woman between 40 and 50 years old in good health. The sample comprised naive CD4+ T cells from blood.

In DNA, the CDR3 is TGTGCCAGCAGTTACTCGTCTATCTCGGGAGAAGAGCAGTACTTC. Translation: CASSYSSISGEEQYF. The chain carries TRBV6-5 and TRBJ2-7; D might be TRBD2 (6 bases). The CDR3 runs 15 residues. CDR1 is MNHEY and CDR2 is SVGAGI in the germline V gene. Trimming removed 0 bases at V and 7 bases at J, with 16 bases between.